Below are 10 T cell receptor beta chains sequenced from a single sample in a study of blood T cell repertoires in COVID-19. The method was immunoSEQ multiplex PCR; TCRdb's version includes in-frame clones alone and lacks a portion of them. The data hold 140,000 or so clones, with roughly 88% observed a single time. Sequenced material: peripheral blood. The receptors stem from a man in his sixties with active or convalescent COVID-19.

The chain is built from TRBV3-1 (or the pseudogene TRBV3-2) and TRBJ2-1; 14 bases map to TRBD2. The trim removed 4 bases at V and 9 bases at J, leaving 8 bases unmatched. The CDR3 extends over 16 amino acids. The V gene's germline CDR1 is LGHDT and CDR2 YNNKEL (reference sequence). In DNA form, the CDR3 reads TGTGCCAGCAGCCCGGGACTAGCGGGAGTACAGGGTGAGCAGTTCTTC. This sequence encodes CASSPGLAGVQGEQFF.

The sample holds one count of this clone. The chain couples TRBV6-5 to TRBJ1-4; 7 bases are a match to TRBD1. Germline CDR1 MNHEY, CDR2 SVGAGI. The CDR3 totals 12 residues. V gave up 6 bases and J gave up 8 bases; unmatched junction bases: 3. CDR3 in amino acids: CASRTGQEKLFF. The CDR3 DNA reads as TGTGCCAGCAGGACGGGACAGGAAAAACTGTTTTTT.

This clone was recorded once. The chain is built from TRBV24-1 and TRBJ1-1, with TRBD1 identical over 8 bases. This CDR3 spans 14 amino acids. CDR1 KGHDR and CDR2 SFDVKD come from the germline V gene. V was pared by 4 bases and J by 5 bases, with 5 bases of the junction left unmatched. This CDR3 reads CATSEGQGRTEAFF. In DNA form, the CDR3 reads TGTGCCACCAGTGAAGGACAGGGAAGGACTGAAGCTTTCTTT.

V gene TRBV25-1 combines with J gene TRBJ1-2; 9 bases match TRBD1. CDR3 length: 12 residues. The V segment lost 6 bases and the J segment 13 bases; nucleotides outside the gene matches: 9. Germline V gene data show CDR1 as MGHDK and CDR2 as SYGVNS. The CDR3 bases are TGTGCCAGCAGGCCCGGGACAGGGTCTTGCACCTTC. It yields the protein CASRPGTGSCTF.

With respect to this clone: A read error may produce the germline difference seen at one junction end. The rearrangement joins TRBV18 to TRBJ2-1, with D unclear. Germline assignment: CDR1 KGHSH and CDR2 LQKENI. This CDR3 is 13 amino acids long. CDR3 protein: CATSEVRTNEQFF. The CDR3 nucleotides are TGTGCCACCTCAGAGGTTCGTACCAATGAGCAGTTCTTC.

The V and J genes are TRBV5-8 and TRBJ2-3; no clear D gene. This CDR3 region has 13 residues. Trimming stripped 0 bases from V and 6 bases from J, with 8 bases between. The germline gives CDR1 SGHTS, CDR2 YDEGEE. The CDR3: CASSLEPWDTQYF. The DNA of the CDR3 is TGTGCCAGCAGCTTGGAGCCATGGGATACGCAGTATTTT.

The chain joins TRBV28 to TRBJ1-5; no clear D. The CDR3 is made up of 13 amino acids. Germline V lookup: CDR1 MDHEN, CDR2 SYDVKM. V was clipped by 1 base and J by 6 bases, with 7 bases between them. Here the CDR3 DNA reads TGTGCCAGCAGTTTATTCGGCGGTCAGCCCCAGCATTTT. Protein product: CASSLFGGQPQHF.

The gene calls are TRBV27 and TRBJ1-5; D may be TRBD1 (5 bases). V was shortened by 4 bases and J by 5 bases, with 18 bases between the two germline ends. Germline-derived CDR1 and CDR2 are MNHEY and SMNVEV (reference sequence). The CDR3 runs to 16 residues. The CDR3 is CASSSVLRGVDQPQHF. CDR3 nucleotides: TGTGCCAGCAGTTCTGTTTTACGGGGGGTCGATCAGCCCCAGCATTTT.

This clone occurred a few times. The chain links TRBV29-1 to TRBJ2-3, with 10 bases identical to TRBD2. The CDR3 covers 15 residues. Losses at the gene ends were 4 bases for V and 4 bases for J; bases not matched to a gene: 8. Per germline, CDR1 SQVTM and CDR2 ANQGSEA. CDR3 sequence: CSVVWSGRGPDTQYF. CDR3 sequence (DNA): TGCAGCGTTGTTTGGAGCGGGAGGGGCCCAGATACGCAGTATTTT.

This clone showed up just once. The chain couples TRBV5-1 to TRBJ1-2, with D possibly TRBD1 on 5 matching bases. The V and J ends lost 0 bases and 3 bases respectively, with 9 bases between them. The CDR3 sequence is 14 residues long. Germline V lookup: CDR1 SGHRS, CDR2 YFSETQ. CDR3 protein: CASSLVGGDYGYTF. The CDR3 bases are TGCGCCAGCAGCTTGGTGGGGGGTGACTATGGCTACACCTTC.